Each of the 16 T cell receptor beta chains below was sequenced from the same sample in a study of identical twins. A single record per CDR3 protein comes from TCRdb applying MiXCR to the 5' RACE reads. Among roughly 1,500,000 distinct CDR3 sequences listed, about 30% were seen once. The specimen sequenced was cord blood. These receptors all come from a newborn girl in good health.

As for this clonotype: Being one base from a much bigger clone, this may be a read error. The chain combines TRBV7-2 with TRBJ1-4; maybe TRBD1 (6 bases). CDR1 is SGHTA and CDR2 is FQGNSA in the germline V gene. V gave up 2 bases and J gave up 10 bases, with 14 bases separating them. The CDR3 is 14 amino acids. The CDR3 nucleotides read TGTGCCAGCAGCTTATACCGGACAGATGGAAAACTGTTTTTT. Encoded protein: CASSLYRTDGKLFF. The full variable domain, completed using reference TRBV7-2 and TRBJ1-4, is GAGVSQSPSNKVTEKGKDVELRCDPISGHTALYWYRQSLGQGLEFLIYFQGNSAPDKSGLPSDRFSAERTGGSVSTLTIQRTQQEDSAVYLCASSLYRTDGKLFFGSGTQLSVL.

V gene TRBV7-2 combines with J gene TRBJ2-7; 9 nucleotides align to TRBD2. Germline CDR1 is SGHTA and CDR2 is FQGNSA. V lost 2 bases, J lost 7 bases, and 15 bases stayed unmatched. The length of the CDR3 is 17 residues. CDR3 region: CASSLYPSGVSYNEQYF. In DNA form, the CDR3 reads TGTGCCAGCAGCTTATATCCTAGCGGGGTCTCCTACAATGAGCAGTACTTC.

This clonotype was seen a few times. The chain's CDR3 is CASTFDRVRAFF. The CDR3 DNA reads as TGTGCCAGCACCTTTGACAGGGTTCGGGCTTTCTTT. The V and J genes are TRBV12-3 or TRBV12-4 and TRBJ1-1; 7 bases fit TRBD1. The CDR3 spans 12 residues. Trimming cost V 7 bases and J 11 bases; bases outside gene matches: 10.

For the CDR3, the DNA is TGTGCCTGGAGGAGTGGGAATAACTATGGCTACACCTTC. As protein: CAWRSGNNYGYTF. V usage is TRBV30 and J usage is TRBJ1-2, with D unclear. The CDR3 extends over 13 amino acids. Germline assignment: CDR1 GTSNPN and CDR2 SVGIG (reference sequence). V was shortened by 3 bases and J by 1 base, with 9 bases between the two germline ends.

This clonotype turned up a few times. The chain links TRBV7-2 to TRBJ2-5; D is possibly TRBD2 (6 bases). The CDR3 runs 14 residues. V lost 3 bases and J lost 1, with 9 bases in between. Germline CDR1 is SGHTA and CDR2 is FQGNSA. The CDR3 sequence is CASSFNSGQETQYF. CDR3 bases: TGTGCCAGCAGCTTTAATAGCGGCCAAGAGACCCAGTACTTC.

The sample holds many counts of this clonotype. In DNA form, the CDR3 reads TGTGCCAGCAGCGCCCGGACAGCTAATGAAAAACTGTTTTTT. Its translation: CASSARTANEKLFF. The rearrangement uses TRBV3-1 and TRBJ1-4, with a possible D match to TRBD1 (6 bases). Germline V gene data show CDR1 as LGHDT and CDR2 as YNNKEL (reference sequence). The CDR3 runs to 14 residues. The ends were cut back, 5 bases at V and 3 bases at J, with 10 bases in the middle.

The rearrangement links TRBV3-1 to TRBJ2-1; 7 nucleotides agree with TRBD1. CDR3 length: 16 amino acids. Germline-derived CDR1 and CDR2 are LGHDT and YNNKEL (reference sequence). V trimming: 0 bases; J trimming: 8 bases; junction bases outside the gene matches: 10. CDR3 loop: CASSQERETGFDEQFF. As DNA, the CDR3 is TGTGCCAGCAGCCAAGAAAGAGAGACAGGGTTCGATGAGCAGTTCTTC.

This clonotype was seen a handful of times. The chain links TRBV7-9 to TRBJ2-1; 7 nucleotides match TRBD2. This CDR3 contains 15 residues. CDR1 SEHNR and CDR2 FQNEAQ come from the germline V gene (reference sequence). V gave up 3 bases and J gave up 2 bases; unmatched junction bases: 4. This CDR3 is CASSFMGGAYNEQFF. The CDR3 DNA sequence: TGTGCCAGCAGCTTTATGGGGGGGGCCTACAATGAGCAGTTCTTC.

The CDR3 sequence: CASSYSGQDGDEQYF. CDR3 DNA: TGTGCCAGCAGTTACTCGGGACAGGACGGGGATGAGCAGTACTTC. This rearrangement joins TRBV6-5 to TRBJ2-7, with 8 bases fitting TRBD1. Trimming took 0 bases from V and 7 from J; bases not matched to a gene: 8. Germline-derived CDR1 and CDR2 are MNHEY and SVGAGI. This CDR3 comprises 15 residues.

This clonotype was picked up many times. The chain has TRBV3-1 and TRBJ2-5; D is unclear. Germline lookup yields CDR1 LGHDT and CDR2 YNNKEL (reference sequence). The CDR3 loop spans 14 amino acids. Trimming removed 2 bases from V and 1 base from J, with 8 bases in between. Written as DNA, the CDR3 is TGTGCCAGCAGCCAAAGACGCGGCCAAGAGACCCAGTACTTC. Translation gives CASSQRRGQETQYF.

The rearrangement joins TRBV12-3 or TRBV12-4 to TRBJ2-1; the match to TRBD2 covers 10 bases. There are 17 residues in the CDR3. V was pared by 5 bases and J by 4 bases, with 11 bases of the junction left unmatched. This chain's CDR3 is CASSPGGLLAGYNEQFF. The CDR3 DNA reads as TGTGCCAGCAGTCCCGGTGGTTTACTAGCGGGATACAATGAGCAGTTCTTC.

The chain has TRBV20-1 and TRBJ2-5, with unresolved D. Germline values: CDR1 DFQATT, CDR2 SNEGSKA (reference sequence). This CDR3 contains 12 residues. V gave up 3 bases and J gave up 11 bases, with 16 bases separating them. The CDR3 sequence is CSARAFWNEQYF. DNA of the CDR3: TGCAGTGCTAGGGCATTTTGGAATGAGCAGTACTTC.

The gene calls are TRBV20-1 and TRBJ2-5; D remains unclear. The germline gives CDR1 DFQATT, CDR2 SNEGSKA (reference sequence). Trimming took 8 bases from V and 5 from J, leaving 21 bases between them. CDR3 length equals 14 residues. CDR3 coding DNA: TGCAGTACATCACTACCGCCGGCGCAGGAGACCCAGTACTTC. Encoded protein: CSTSLPPAQETQYF.

This clonotype has only a few counts. The chain has TRBV6-6 and TRBJ1-1, with D unresolved. From germline, CDR1 is MNHNY and CDR2 SVGAGI (reference sequence). Trimming stripped 7 bases from V and 1 base from J, with 7 bases between. This CDR3 contains 12 residues. The CDR3 here is CASKDTNTEAFF. The CDR3 nucleotides are TGTGCCAGCAAAGACACGAACACTGAAGCTTTCTTT.

V usage is TRBV12-5 and J usage is TRBJ2-1; 7 nucleotides agree with TRBD2. CDR1 is LGHNT, CDR2 FRNRAP, per germline. Unmatched junction bases numbered 1, after V lost 0 bases and J lost 2 bases. The CDR3 runs to 15 residues. The CDR3 nucleotides read TGTGCTAGTGGTTTGGTCGGACTAGCCTACAATGAGCAGTTCTTC. Translated, it gives CASGLVGLAYNEQFF.

This chain uses TRBV20-1 with TRBJ2-4, with 9 bases aligning to TRBD2. The J call may not be correct, given that the DNA end is closer to TRBJ2-5. Germline V gives CDR1 DFQATT, CDR2 SNEGSKA (reference sequence). The CDR3 is made up of 14 amino acids. The DNA of the CDR3 is TGCAGTGCTTCCGATGGGACTAGCATAGAGACCCAGTACTTC. It yields the protein CSASDGTSIETQYF.